The 32 T cell receptor beta chains listed next were all sequenced from one sample in a study of T cells in Graves' hyperthyroidism and ophthalmopathy. Authors of the study amplified TCR beta CDR3 regions from RNA transcripts. Researchers ran a first-round RT-PCR on the TCR CDR3 using the HTBI primer set. From the multiplex PCR reads, TCRdb called clonotypes with MiXCR, one entry per CDR3 protein. The sample has approximately 480,000 distinct CDR3 sequences; 20% are singletons. Sequencing was performed on blood. Every receptor here comes from a man aged 18 to 29 with Graves' hyperthyroidism.

This clonotype came up a few times. This chain uses TRBV28 with TRBJ1-5, with D unresolved. Per germline, CDR1 MDHEN and CDR2 SYDVKM. Trimming took 3 bases from V and 4 from J, leaving 13 bases between them. There are 15 residues in the CDR3. The DNA for the CDR3 is TGTGCCAGCAGTTTGTCCAAATGGGGAAATCAGCCCCAGCATTTT. This encodes CASSLSKWGNQPQHF.

In its sample, this clonotype was seen many times. This rearrangement joins TRBV12-3 or TRBV12-4 to TRBJ1-1; the match to TRBD1 covers 12 bases. Unmatched junction bases numbered 6, after V lost 5 bases and J lost 8 bases. The CDR3 sequence is 14 residues long. CDR3 region: CASSTGTGGGEAFF. The CDR3 DNA reads TGTGCCAGCAGTACCGGGACAGGGGGCGGCGAAGCTTTCTTT.

This clonotype has more than one count but fewer than ten. This may be a read error: a much more frequent sequence differs by one nucleotide. This chain's CDR3 is CASSGTGGTETKYF. The CDR3 nucleotides are TGTGCCAGCAGTGGAACGGGGGGGACAGAGACCAAGTACTTC. This rearrangement joins TRBV2 to TRBJ2-5; D perhaps matches TRBD2 (8 bases). The CDR3 contains 14 residues. The germline gives CDR1 SNHLY, CDR2 FYNNEI.

Many counts were recorded for this clonotype. The chain joins TRBV28 to TRBJ1-1; 7 nucleotides align to TRBD1. The germline CDR1 and CDR2 sequences are MDHEN and SYDVKM. This CDR3 is 16 amino acids long. The ends lost 5 bases at V and 6 bases at J; junction bases unmatched: 15. The CDR3 here is CASSPPLSGTVSEAFF. For the CDR3, the DNA is TGTGCCAGCAGTCCACCGCTGTCCGGGACAGTATCTGAAGCTTTCTTT.

At least ten counts were recorded for this clonotype. The CDR3 region is CASSYGFTGANVLTF. CDR3 DNA: TGTGCCAGCAGTTACGGATTTACCGGGGCCAACGTCCTGACTTTC. The chain joins TRBV6-5 to TRBJ2-6; D not resolved. Germline CDR1 reads MNHEY; CDR2 reads SVGAGI. V lost 2 bases and J lost 4, with 9 bases in between. This CDR3 has 15 amino acids.

The chain joins TRBV12-3 or TRBV12-4 to TRBJ1-3; TRBD1 aligns across 9 bases. This CDR3 is 15 amino acids long. With 3 bases clipped from V and 4 bases from J, the junction kept 4 bases outside the gene matches. CDR3 in DNA: TGTGCCAGCAGTTTGTCGGGACAGGGAGGAAACACCATATATTTT. This gives the protein CASSLSGQGGNTIYF.

At least ten counts were recorded for this clonotype. The V call is TRBV19, the J call TRBJ1-2, with 10 bases matching TRBD1. Germline CDR1 LNHDA, CDR2 SQIVND (reference sequence). The CDR3 sequence is 15 residues long. Trimming removed 5 bases from V and 5 bases from J; junction bases left unmatched: 8. The CDR3 nucleotides are TGTGCCAGTAGTTCAACCGGGACAGGGGTTTATGGCTACACCTTC. Translation: CASSSTGTGVYGYTF.

This clonotype appeared a few times. The chain recombines TRBV10-2 with TRBJ1-1; D is uncertain. CDR1 is WSHSY and CDR2 is SAAADI in the germline V gene. This CDR3 is built from 14 residues. The ends were cut back, 6 bases at V and 1 base at J, with 12 bases in the middle. The CDR3 DNA reads TGCGCCAGCAGGGATTTCCAGTCGAACACTGAAGCTTTCTTT. Translating gives CASRDFQSNTEAFF.

This clonotype has at least ten counts. The chain has TRBV25-1 and TRBJ1-1; TRBD1 is a possible D gene (5 bases). CDR1 and CDR2 (germline): MGHDK, SYGVNS. V was trimmed by 7 bases and J by 7 bases, leaving 10 bases between them. This CDR3 contains 11 residues. CDR3 region: CASTERGEAFF. The CDR3 DNA reads TGTGCCAGCACGGAGAGGGGTGAAGCTTTCTTT. The whole variable domain, filled in from reference TRBV25-1 and TRBJ1-1, reads EADIYQTPRYLVIGTGKKITLECSQTMGHDKMYWYQQDPGMELHLIHYSYGVNSTEKGDLSSESTVSRIRTEHFPLTLESARPSHTSQYLCASTERGEAFFGQGTRLTVV.

This clonotype has at least ten counts. The chain combines TRBV28 with TRBJ2-2; D unresolved. This CDR3 is built from 12 residues. Trimming left V 5 bases short and J 7 bases short, with 8 bases between. Germline-derived CDR1 and CDR2 are MDHEN and SYDVKM. This CDR3 reads CASSLLHGELFF. As DNA, the CDR3 is TGTGCCAGCAGTCTTCTACACGGGGAGCTGTTTTTT. Full variable domain (remainder filled in from reference TRBV28 and TRBJ2-2): DVKVTQSSRYLVKRTGEKVFLECVQDMDHENMFWYRQDPGLGLRLIYFSYDVKMKEKGDIPEGYSVSREKKERFSLILESASTNQTSMYLCASSLLHGELFFGEGSRLTVL.

This clonotype has at least ten counts. V gene TRBV7-2 combines with J gene TRBJ2-7; D ambiguous. V lost 1 base and J lost 1, with 8 bases in between. The CDR3 is 14 amino acids. Germline loops: CDR1 SGHTA, CDR2 FQGNSA. In DNA, the CDR3 is TGTGCCAGCAGCTTAGAGTGGCGGTCCTACGAGCAGTACTTC. Translated: CASSLEWRSYEQYF. Together with reference TRBV7-2 and TRBJ2-7, the CDR3 gives the full variable domain: GAGVSQSPSNKVTEKGKDVELRCDPISGHTALYWYRQSLGQGLEFLIYFQGNSAPDKSGLPSDRFSAERTGGSVSTLTIQRTQQEDSAVYLCASSLEWRSYEQYFGPGTRLTVT.

This clonotype was counted only a few times. This rearrangement joins TRBV9 to TRBJ2-4; D may be TRBD2 (5 bases). The CDR3 length is 16 residues. V dropped 0 bases and J dropped 2 bases, with 12 bases sitting between them. Germline V gene data show CDR1 as SGDLS and CDR2 as YYNGEE. The CDR3 region has the DNA TGTGCCAGCAGCGTAGGTAGCGTTGGGACCAAAAACATTCAGTACTTC. This encodes CASSVGSVGTKNIQYF.

The chain joins TRBV30 to TRBJ2-7; the D gene is possibly TRBD2 (5 bases). Germline CDR1 GTSNPN, CDR2 SVGIG (reference sequence). The V and J ends lost 0 bases and 2 bases respectively, with 14 bases between them. CDR3 length: 15 amino acids. CDR3 in amino acids: CAWSVRGPRTYEQYF. CDR3 DNA: TGTGCCTGGAGTGTACGAGGGCCGAGGACCTACGAGCAGTACTTC.

V is TRBV20-1 and J is TRBJ1-2; D might be TRBD1 (5 bases). Germline CDR1 is DFQATT and CDR2 is SNEGSKA (reference sequence). V lost 2 bases, J lost 5 bases, and 15 bases lay in between. This CDR3 region has 14 residues. The CDR3 coding sequence is TGCAGTGCTAGATACTCCCTGGGGGAATATGGCTACACCTTC. Amino acids: CSARYSLGEYGYTF.

A note on this clonotype: It may be a read error: a sequence one base away is much more abundant. V usage is TRBV6-1 and J usage is TRBJ1-6; 9 bases agree with TRBD1. This CDR3 contains 14 residues. CDR1 is MNHNS and CDR2 is SASEGT in the germline V gene. The CDR3 reads CASRGQGYNSPLNF. Here the CDR3 DNA reads TGTGCCAGCAGGGGACAGGGTTATAATTCACCCCTCAACTTT.

This clonotype was counted only a few times. The chain couples TRBV5-6 to TRBJ1-5, with D unresolved. Trimming left V 2 bases short and J 6 bases short, with 12 bases between. CDR1 is SGHDT, CDR2 YYEEEE, per germline. The CDR3 sequence is 14 residues long. CDR3 nucleotide sequence: TGTGCCAGCAGCTTCTTTGGACCGGGTCAGCCCCAGCATTTT. Its protein is CASSFFGPGQPQHF.

This clonotype was observed at least ten times. This chain connects TRBV9 to TRBJ2-5, with TRBD1 as a possible D gene (6 bases). Germline CDR1 is SGDLS and CDR2 is YYNGEE. This CDR3 contains 15 residues. Trimming took off 0 bases at V and 5 bases at J, with 14 bases between the two ends. The CDR3 DNA reads TGTGCCAGCAGCGTAGCGTATCCCCAGGGGGAGACCCAGTACTTC. It is translated as CASSVAYPQGETQYF. Filled out from reference TRBV9 and TRBJ2-5, the complete variable domain reads DSGVTQTPKHLITATGQRVTLRCSPRSGDLSVYWYQQSLDQGLQFLIQYYNGEERAKGNILERFSAQQFPDLHSELNLSSLELGDSALYFCASSVAYPQGETQYFGPGTRLLVL.

At least ten counts were recorded for this clonotype. This rearrangement joins TRBV2 to TRBJ1-2, with 10 bases aligning to TRBD1. Germline V gene sequence: CDR1 SNHLY, CDR2 FYNNEI. CDR3 length: 15 residues. The V gene end was trimmed by 2 bases and the J gene end by 8 bases; junction bases not matched to a gene: 8. CDR3 DNA: TGTGCCAGCAGTGAAATGGGACAGGGGATTCGCGGCTACACCTTC. This gives the protein CASSEMGQGIRGYTF. Based on the CDR3 plus reference TRBV2 and TRBJ1-2, the full variable domain is EPEVTQTPSHQVTQMGQEVILRCVPISNHLYFYWYRQILGQKVEFLVSFYNNEISEKSEIFDDQFSVERPDGSNFTLKIRSTKLEDSAMYFCASSEMGQGIRGYTFGSGTRLTVV.

This clonotype has at least ten counts. The chain employs TRBV6-1 and TRBJ1-2; a possible D gene is TRBD1 (5 bases). Germline V gives CDR1 MNHNS, CDR2 SASEGT. Trimming shortened V by 7 bases and J by 3 bases, and 18 bases separated the two germline ends. This CDR3 region has 15 residues. The CDR3 sequence is CASTLRGGPDYGYTF. The CDR3 nucleotides read TGTGCCAGCACCTTAAGGGGAGGTCCGGACTATGGCTACACCTTC.

This clonotype showed up many times. This rearrangement joins TRBV7-8 to TRBJ2-5; possibly TRBD1 or TRBD2 for D (5 bases each). Per the germline V gene, CDR1 is SGHVS and CDR2 is FQNEAQ. V lost 0 bases to trimming and J lost 1 base, with 15 bases between them. This CDR3 comprises 17 residues. The CDR3 DNA sequence: TGTGCCAGCAGCTTAGCTTCCTGGGGACGCTCCCAAGAGACCCAGTACTTC. Protein: CASSLASWGRSQETQYF.

In the case of this clonotype: This may be a read error, as it is one base from a much larger clone. The rearrangement joins TRBV29-1 to TRBJ2-2; 13 positions agree with TRBD2. Unmatched junction bases numbered 5, after V lost 5 bases and J lost 5 bases. Germline CDR1 and CDR2: SQVTM and ANQGSEA. CDR3 length: 15 residues. The CDR3 sequence is CSVSLTSGGTGELFF. CDR3 nucleotides: TGCAGCGTTTCCCTGACTAGCGGGGGGACCGGGGAGCTGTTTTTT.

This clonotype occurred many times. The V gene is TRBV5-1, the J gene TRBJ1-2; D remains unclear. The CDR3 is made up of 14 amino acids. In germline, CDR1 is SGHRS, CDR2 YFSETQ. V lost 4 bases to trimming and J lost 0 bases, with 10 bases between them. CDR3 region: CASSPISPNYGYTF. The CDR3 region has the DNA TGCGCCAGCAGCCCCATAAGTCCTAACTATGGCTACACCTTC.

The table lists this clonotype with many counts. The gene calls are TRBV12-3 or TRBV12-4 and TRBJ2-7; unclear D gene. This CDR3 region has 11 residues. Deletions cut 6 bases from V and 5 bases from J, with 8 bases between. This CDR3 is CASSQGDEQYF. The CDR3 DNA reads TGTGCCAGCAGCCAAGGCGACGAGCAGTACTTC.

This clonotype was seen a single time. The V gene is TRBV7-6, the J gene TRBJ2-5; TRBD1 matches 8 bases. Germline V gene lookup returns CDR1 SGHVS and CDR2 FNYEAQ. Trimming took 5 bases from V and 5 from J; bases not matched to a gene: 7. The CDR3 is 14 amino acids. DNA for the CDR3: TGTGCCAGCAGCCGGACAGGGATGGGCGAGACCCAGTACTTC. Its translation: CASSRTGMGETQYF. Filled out from reference TRBV7-6 and TRBJ2-5, the complete variable domain reads GAGVSQSPRYKVTKRGQDVALRCDPISGHVSLYWYRQALGQGPEFLTYFNYEAQQDKSGLPNDRFSAERPEGSISTLTIQRTEQRDSAMYRCASSRTGMGETQYFGPGTRLLVL.

The sample holds many counts of this clonotype. The rearrangement uses TRBV12-3 or TRBV12-4 and TRBJ1-2, with unresolved D. Between the trimmed V and J ends, which lost 3 bases and 3 bases, there was a span of 14 bases. This CDR3 contains 15 residues. The CDR3 DNA sequence: TGTGCCAGCAGTTTTTTTAGGCGGGCTCACTATGGCTACACCTTC. Encoded protein: CASSFFRRAHYGYTF.

This clonotype was recorded at least ten times. The chain is built from TRBV27 and TRBJ1-1; no firm D call. This CDR3 contains 16 residues. Germline CDR1 MNHEY, CDR2 SMNVEV (reference sequence). The V end lost 0 bases, the J end lost 1 base, and 12 bases lay between the germline ends. CDR3 in amino acids: CASSLSGAFSNTEAFF. The CDR3 nucleotides read TGTGCCAGCAGTTTATCGGGAGCCTTTTCGAACACTGAAGCTTTCTTT.

This chain joins TRBV15 and TRBJ2-5, with D possibly TRBD2 on 7 matching bases. The CDR3 is 15 residues long. Germline loops: CDR1 LNHNV, CDR2 YYDKDF (reference sequence). Trimming shortened V by 6 bases and J by 4 bases, and 18 bases separated the two germline ends. The CDR3 spells CATRGGGLWGETQYF. Here the CDR3 DNA reads TGTGCCACCAGAGGGGGAGGGCTCTGGGGAGAGACCCAGTACTTC.

Comment on this clonotype: The final CDR3 position lacks the conserved phenylalanine or tryptophan, pointing to a likely read error. No DNA is shown, since the ends of the CDR3 on it are uncertain; the CDR3 is the one TCRdb lists. The chain links TRBV12-3 or TRBV12-4 to TRBJ1-1; TRBD1, the table's D call, was not compared with the DNA. Including both end residues, the CDR3 is 14 amino acids long. Here the CDR3 reads CASTLGGHGTEALL.

This clonotype was seen a single time. The rearrangement uses TRBV28 and TRBJ1-2; TRBD1 agrees at 9 bases. J was trimmed by 5 bases and V by 3 bases; bases with no gene match: 4. The CDR3 runs to 14 residues. The germline gives CDR1 MDHEN, CDR2 SYDVKM. This CDR3 is CASSFGTGFYGYTF. For the CDR3, the DNA is TGTGCCAGCAGTTTTGGGACAGGGTTTTATGGCTACACCTTC.

This rearrangement joins TRBV18 to TRBJ1-3; no firm D call. CDR1 and CDR2 (germline): KGHSH, LQKENI. The V end lost 3 bases, the J end lost 5 bases, and 8 bases lay between the germline ends. The CDR3 is 13 residues long. CDR3 in amino acids: CASSPLSRNTIYF. The CDR3 nucleotides are TGTGCCAGCTCACCTTTGTCTAGAAACACCATATATTTT.

The DNA of the CDR3 is TGTGCCTGCATCAGACAGGGCCCCTATGGCTACACCTTC. Translation gives CACIRQGPYGYTF. This chain connects TRBV12-3 or TRBV12-4 to TRBJ1-2; 7 bases line up with TRBD1. Unmatched junction bases numbered 10, after V lost 11 bases and J lost 4 bases. This CDR3 contains 13 residues.

This clonotype was counted at least ten times. V usage is TRBV6-5 and J usage is TRBJ2-7; D is ambiguous. Trimming left V 0 bases short and J 3 bases short, with 12 bases between. CDR1 is MNHEY and CDR2 is SVGAGI in the germline V gene. This CDR3 region has 15 residues. The CDR3 region is CASSYSRGLGYEQYF. CDR3 DNA sequence: TGTGCCAGCAGTTACTCCCGAGGCTTGGGCTACGAGCAGTACTTC.